This T cell receptor beta chain was identified in a study of blood T cell repertoires in COVID-19. Looking at the study overall: Researchers got acute and convalescent COVID-19 samples from the United States, Italy and Spain. PBMCs, B-cell-depleted T cells, or T cells provided the cDNA or gDNA that made up the material.

This clone was seen once. Sequencing used immunoSEQ multiplex PCR; TCRdb keeps in-frame clones, though not all of them. This repertoire shows approximately 130,000 clones, approximately 77% found once; its top ten account for 7.9%. The CDR3 is 14 residues long. V dropped 2 bases and J dropped 4 bases, with 12 bases sitting between them. The germline gives CDR1 SGHTA, CDR2 FQGNSA. This TCR derives from a human donor in a cohort sampled during active COVID-19. The gene calls are TRBV7-2 and TRBJ2-7; tentative D call: TRBD1 (5 bases). Sample: peripheral blood. CDR3 region: CASSLSPGPYEQYF. The DNA of the CDR3 is TGTGCCAGCAGCTTAAGTCCAGGGCCATACGAGCAGTACTTC.